A selection of T cell receptor beta chains follows, all from one sample in a study of T cell responses to AZD1222 COVID-19 vaccine. Assay used: immunoSEQ multiplex PCR; TCRdb lists only in-frame clones, some missing. Of approximately 150,000 clones in the sample, around 88% are singletons; the top ten hold 0.85% to 1.1%. Sequenced here: peripheral blood, sampled 28 days after the second AZD1222 dose. The receptors stem from an adult who received the AZD1222 COVID-19 vaccine. Each CDR3 is given with its conserved first and last residue. A D gene is named only where the DNA matches it firmly. The listing skips clone size in some rows; elsewhere it reads once, few, many or a size class.

CDR3 protein: CASMIRAHYNEQFF
CDR3 DNA: TGTGCCAGTATGATCCGGGCCCACTACAATGAGCAGTTCTTC
clone size: -
J gene: TRBJ2-1
D gene: -
V gene: TRBV19

CDR3 protein: CASSFGQRHTDTQYF
CDR3 DNA: TGTGCCAGCAGCTTCGGACAGAGACACACAGATACGCAGTATTTT
clone size: -
J gene: TRBJ2-3
D gene: -
V gene: TRBV7-9

CDR3 protein: CASSLDASGGTNEQFF
CDR3 DNA: TGCGCCAGCAGCTTGGATGCTAGCGGGGGGACCAATGAGCAGTTCTTC
clone size: -
J gene: TRBJ2-1
D gene: TRBD2
V gene: TRBV5-1

CDR3 protein: CASSQVDRPNYGYTF
CDR3 DNA: TGCGCCAGCAGCCAGGTGGACAGACCTAACTATGGCTACACCTTC
clone size: -
J gene: TRBJ1-2
D gene: -
V gene: TRBV4-3

CDR3 protein: CASSYQTYQETQYF
CDR3 DNA: TGTGCCAGCAGTTACCAGACGTACCAAGAGACCCAGTACTTC
clone size: -
J gene: TRBJ2-5
D gene: -
V gene: TRBV6-5

CDR3 protein: CASSLQVGDTEAFF
CDR3 DNA: TGTGCCAGCAGTCTCCAGGTGGGGGACACTGAAGCTTTCTTT
clone size: -
J gene: TRBJ1-1
D gene: -
V gene: TRBV6-5

CDR3 protein: CASSHGPPQEAFF
CDR3 DNA: TGTGCCAGCAGTCACGGGCCCCCCCAAGAAGCTTTCTTT
clone size: -
J gene: TRBJ1-1
D gene: -
V gene: TRBV12-3/TRBV12-4

CDR3 protein: CASSPGQGLGTGELFF
CDR3 DNA: TGTGCCAGCAGCCCCGGACAGGGACTGGGCACCGGGGAGCTGTTTTTT
clone size: -
J gene: TRBJ2-2
D gene: TRBD1
V gene: TRBV7-9

CDR3 protein: CASSQSGGKNEQFF
CDR3 DNA: TGTGCCAGCAGCCAGTCAGGGGGGAAGAATGAGCAGTTCTTC
clone size: -
J gene: TRBJ2-1
D gene: -
V gene: TRBV3-1/TRBV3-2

CDR3 protein: CASSQELGRDEAFF
CDR3 DNA: TGTGCCAGCAGCCAAGAATTGGGCAGGGACGAAGCTTTCTTT
clone size: few
J gene: TRBJ1-1
D gene: -
V gene: TRBV4-2

CDR3 protein: CASSQEATGRGGGYTF
CDR3 DNA: TGTGCCAGCAGCCAAGAGGCTACAGGGCGGGGGGGTGGCTACACCTTC
clone size: -
J gene: TRBJ1-2
D gene: -
V gene: TRBV4-2

CDR3 protein: CASSQYRGGEETQYF
CDR3 DNA: TGTGCCAGCAGCCAGTACAGGGGCGGGGAAGAGACCCAGTACTTC
clone size: -
J gene: TRBJ2-5
D gene: -
V gene: TRBV5-4

CDR3 protein: CASSIVPGQGGSTEAFF
CDR3 DNA: TGTGCCAGTAGTATAGTCCCCGGACAGGGGGGGAGCACTGAAGCTTTCTTT
clone size: -
J gene: TRBJ1-1
D gene: TRBD1
V gene: TRBV19

CDR3 protein: CASSLVGPGGYTF
CDR3 DNA: TGTGCCAGCAGCCTCGTTGGGCCAGGGGGCTACACCTTC
clone size: -
J gene: TRBJ1-2
D gene: -
V gene: TRBV7-9